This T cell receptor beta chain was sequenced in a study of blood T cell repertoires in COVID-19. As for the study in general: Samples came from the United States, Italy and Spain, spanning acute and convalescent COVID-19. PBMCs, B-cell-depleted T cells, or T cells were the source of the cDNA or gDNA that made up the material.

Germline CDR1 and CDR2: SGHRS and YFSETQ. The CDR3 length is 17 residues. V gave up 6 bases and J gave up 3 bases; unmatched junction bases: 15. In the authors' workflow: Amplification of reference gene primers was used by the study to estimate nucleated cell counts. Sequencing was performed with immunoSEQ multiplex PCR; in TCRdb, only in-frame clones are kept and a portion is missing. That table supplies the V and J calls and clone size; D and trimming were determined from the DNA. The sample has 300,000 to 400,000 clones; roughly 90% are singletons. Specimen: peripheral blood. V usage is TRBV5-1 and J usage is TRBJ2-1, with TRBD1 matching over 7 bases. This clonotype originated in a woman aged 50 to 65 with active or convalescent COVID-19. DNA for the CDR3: TGCGCCAGCAAAGGCAGACTGACAGGGACCTTCTACAATGAGCAGTTCTTC. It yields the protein CASKGRLTGTFYNEQFF.